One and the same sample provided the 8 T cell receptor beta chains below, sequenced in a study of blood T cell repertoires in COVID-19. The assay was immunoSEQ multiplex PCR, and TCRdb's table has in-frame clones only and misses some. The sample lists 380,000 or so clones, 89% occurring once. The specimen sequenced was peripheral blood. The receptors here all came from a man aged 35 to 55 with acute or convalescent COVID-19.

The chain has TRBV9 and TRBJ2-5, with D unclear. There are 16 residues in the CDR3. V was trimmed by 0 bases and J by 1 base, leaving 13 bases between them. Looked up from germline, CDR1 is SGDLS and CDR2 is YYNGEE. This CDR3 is CASSVAPVLSQETQYF. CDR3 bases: TGTGCCAGCAGCGTAGCCCCGGTCCTGTCCCAAGAGACCCAGTACTTC.

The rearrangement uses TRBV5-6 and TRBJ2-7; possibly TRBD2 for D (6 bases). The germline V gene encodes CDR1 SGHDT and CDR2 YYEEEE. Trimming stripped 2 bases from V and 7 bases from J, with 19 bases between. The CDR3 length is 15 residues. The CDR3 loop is CASSLLGPVAGEQYF. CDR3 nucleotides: TGTGCCAGCAGCTTATTGGGTCCCGTGGCGGGAGAGCAGTACTTC.

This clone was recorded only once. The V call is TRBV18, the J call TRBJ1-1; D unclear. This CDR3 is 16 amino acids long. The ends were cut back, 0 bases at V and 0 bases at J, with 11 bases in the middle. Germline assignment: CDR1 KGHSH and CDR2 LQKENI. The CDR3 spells CASSPPKPGVNTEAFF. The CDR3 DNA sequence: TGTGCCAGCTCACCACCTAAACCCGGGGTGAACACTGAAGCTTTCTTT.

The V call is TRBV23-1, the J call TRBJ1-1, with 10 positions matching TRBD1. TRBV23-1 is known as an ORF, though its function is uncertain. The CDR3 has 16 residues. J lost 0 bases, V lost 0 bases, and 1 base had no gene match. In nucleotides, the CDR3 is TGCGCCAGCAGTCAATCGGGACAGGGGATGAACACTGAAGCTTTCTTT. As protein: CASSQSGQGMNTEAFF.

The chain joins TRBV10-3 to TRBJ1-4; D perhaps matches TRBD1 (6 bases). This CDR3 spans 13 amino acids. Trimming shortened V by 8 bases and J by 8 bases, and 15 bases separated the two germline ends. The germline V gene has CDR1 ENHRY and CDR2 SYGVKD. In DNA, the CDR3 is TGTGCCATCCGCGGGAGCACAGGGGAAAAACTGTTTTTT. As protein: CAIRGSTGEKLFF.

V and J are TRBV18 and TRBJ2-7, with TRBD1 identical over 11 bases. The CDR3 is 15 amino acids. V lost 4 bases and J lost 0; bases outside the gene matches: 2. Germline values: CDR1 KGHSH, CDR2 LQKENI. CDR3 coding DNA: TGTGCCAGCTCACTGGGGACAGGGGGCTCCTACGAGCAGTACTTC. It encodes CASSLGTGGSYEQYF.

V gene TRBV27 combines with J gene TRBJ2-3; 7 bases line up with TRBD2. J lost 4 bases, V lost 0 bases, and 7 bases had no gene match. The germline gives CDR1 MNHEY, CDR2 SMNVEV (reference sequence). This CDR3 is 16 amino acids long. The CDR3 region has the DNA TGTGCCAGCAGTTTATCTTGGCGGGAGAACGCAGATACGCAGTATTTT. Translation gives CASSLSWRENADTQYF.

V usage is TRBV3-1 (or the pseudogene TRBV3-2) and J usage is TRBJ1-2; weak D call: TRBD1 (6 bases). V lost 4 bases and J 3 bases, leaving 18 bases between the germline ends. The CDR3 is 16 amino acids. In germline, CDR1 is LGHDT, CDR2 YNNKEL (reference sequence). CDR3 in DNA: TGTGCCAGCAGCCCGCCAAGGGCTCAGGGGTACTATGGCTACACCTTC. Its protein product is CASSPPRAQGYYGYTF.